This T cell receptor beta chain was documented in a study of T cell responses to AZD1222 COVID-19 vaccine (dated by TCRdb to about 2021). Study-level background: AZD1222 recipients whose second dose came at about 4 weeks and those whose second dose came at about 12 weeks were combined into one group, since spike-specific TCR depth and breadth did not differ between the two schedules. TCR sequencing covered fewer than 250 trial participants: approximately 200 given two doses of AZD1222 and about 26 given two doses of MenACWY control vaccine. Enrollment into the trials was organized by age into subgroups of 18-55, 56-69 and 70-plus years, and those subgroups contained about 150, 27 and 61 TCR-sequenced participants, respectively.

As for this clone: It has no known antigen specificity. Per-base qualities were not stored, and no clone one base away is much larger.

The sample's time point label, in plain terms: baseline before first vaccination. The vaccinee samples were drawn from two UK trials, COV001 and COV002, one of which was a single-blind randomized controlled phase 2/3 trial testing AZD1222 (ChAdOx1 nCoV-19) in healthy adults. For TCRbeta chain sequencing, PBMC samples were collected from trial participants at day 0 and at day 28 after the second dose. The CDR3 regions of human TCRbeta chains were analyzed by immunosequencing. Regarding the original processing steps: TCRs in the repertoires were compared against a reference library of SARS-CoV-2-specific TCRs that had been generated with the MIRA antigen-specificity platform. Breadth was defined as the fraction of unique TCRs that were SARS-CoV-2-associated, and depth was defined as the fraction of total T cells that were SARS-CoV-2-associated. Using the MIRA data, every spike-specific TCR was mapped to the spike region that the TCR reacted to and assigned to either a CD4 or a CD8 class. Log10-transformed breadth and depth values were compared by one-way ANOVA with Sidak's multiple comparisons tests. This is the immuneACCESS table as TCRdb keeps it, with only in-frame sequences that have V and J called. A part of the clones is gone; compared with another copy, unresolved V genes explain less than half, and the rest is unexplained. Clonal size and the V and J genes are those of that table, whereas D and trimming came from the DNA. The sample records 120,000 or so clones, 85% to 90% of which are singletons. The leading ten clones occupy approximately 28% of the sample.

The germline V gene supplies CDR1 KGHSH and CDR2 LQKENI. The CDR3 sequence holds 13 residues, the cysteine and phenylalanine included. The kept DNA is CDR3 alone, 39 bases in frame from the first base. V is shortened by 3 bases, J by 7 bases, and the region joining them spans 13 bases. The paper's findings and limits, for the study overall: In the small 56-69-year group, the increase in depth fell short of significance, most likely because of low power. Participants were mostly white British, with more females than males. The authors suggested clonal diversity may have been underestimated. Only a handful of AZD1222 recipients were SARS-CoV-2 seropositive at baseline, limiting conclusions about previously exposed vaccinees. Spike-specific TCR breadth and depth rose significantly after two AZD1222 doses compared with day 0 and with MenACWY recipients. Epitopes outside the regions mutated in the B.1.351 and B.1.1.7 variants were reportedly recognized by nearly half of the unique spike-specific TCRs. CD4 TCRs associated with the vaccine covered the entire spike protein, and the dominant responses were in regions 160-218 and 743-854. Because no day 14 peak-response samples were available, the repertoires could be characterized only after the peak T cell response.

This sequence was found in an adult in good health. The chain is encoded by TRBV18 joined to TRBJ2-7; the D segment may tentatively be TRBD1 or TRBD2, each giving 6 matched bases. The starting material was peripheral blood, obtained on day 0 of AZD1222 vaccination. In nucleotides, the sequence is TGTGCCAGCTCACCTGGACAGCTAGCGGAGCAGTACTTC. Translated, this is CASSPGQLAEQYF. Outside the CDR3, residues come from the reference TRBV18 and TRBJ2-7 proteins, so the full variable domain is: NAGVMQNPRHLVRRRGQEARLRCSPMKGHSHVYWYRQLPEEGLKFMVYLQKENIIDESGMPKERFSAEFPKEGPSILRIQQVVRGDSAAYFCASSPGQLAEQYFGPGTRLTVT.